The rows below give T cell receptor beta chains drawn from one sample of a study of shared clonotypes between healthy human individuals. Sequencing used immunoSEQ multiplex PCR; TCRdb keeps in-frame clones, though not all of them. The sample comprises roughly 450,000 clones, less than 85% of which are singletons, and over 10% rests with the top ten. Sequenced: PBMCs. These receptors all stem from a woman between 35 and 50 years old in good health. Some clones in this sample may be carry-over from other donors' samples. The CDR3 runs from the conserved cysteine through the conserved F or W. D genes are given only for firm matches. Some rows have no size entry. The others give once, few or many, or a class for an expanded clone.

CDR3 protein: CASSSRRGTQETQYF
CDR3 DNA: TGTGCCAGCAGTTCCCGACGGGGGACTCAAGAGACCCAGTACTTC
J gene: TRBJ2-5
clone size: -
D gene: -
V gene: TRBV27

CDR3 protein: CASSLSPSGHPSLSSYNEQFF
CDR3 DNA: TGTGCCAGCAGTTTATCGCCTAGCGGACACCCGTCACTTAGCTCCTACAATGAGCAGTTCTTC
J gene: TRBJ2-1
clone size: -
D gene: TRBD2
V gene: TRBV27

CDR3 protein: CASNGPQYF
CDR3 DNA: TGTGCCAGCAACGGTCCGCAGTATTTT
J gene: TRBJ2-3
clone size: medium-sized
D gene: -
V gene: TRBV2

CDR3 protein: CASSTQGTAFF
CDR3 DNA: TGTGCCAGCAGCACACAGGGAACAGCTTTCTTT
J gene: TRBJ1-1
clone size: few
D gene: -
V gene: TRBV7-9

CDR3 protein: CAWARDREVTFSGANVLTF
CDR3 DNA: TGTGCCTGGGCTCGGGACAGGGAAGTTACTTTCTCTGGGGCCAACGTCCTGACTTTC
J gene: TRBJ2-6
clone size: -
D gene: TRBD1
V gene: TRBV30

CDR3 protein: CAISGRGYNEQFF
CDR3 DNA: TGTGCCATAAGCGGGAGAGGGTACAATGAGCAGTTCTTC
J gene: TRBJ2-1
clone size: -
D gene: TRBD2
V gene: TRBV10-3

CDR3 protein: CSASTLYGYTF
CDR3 DNA: TGCAGTGCCAGTACCCTATATGGCTACACCTTC
J gene: TRBJ1-2
clone size: -
D gene: -
V gene: TRBV20-1

CDR3 protein: CASSLSSGSYEQYF
CDR3 DNA: TGTGCCAGCAGTTTATCGAGCGGCTCCTACGAGCAGTACTTC
J gene: TRBJ2-7
clone size: -
D gene: -
V gene: TRBV27

CDR3 protein: CASKNRDTGVGNEQFF
CDR3 DNA: TGTGCCAGCAAAAACAGGGACACGGGGGTCGGCAATGAGCAGTTCTTC
J gene: TRBJ2-1
clone size: -
D gene: -
V gene: TRBV2

CDR3 protein: CASSPPGRVETEAFF
CDR3 DNA: TGTGCCAGCTCACCACCGGGCAGGGTAGAGACTGAAGCTTTCTTT
J gene: TRBJ1-1
clone size: few
D gene: -
V gene: TRBV18

CDR3 protein: CASSRQDPSYEQYF
CDR3 DNA: TGTGCCAGCAGTCGACAGGATCCCTCCTACGAGCAGTACTTC
J gene: TRBJ2-7
clone size: -
D gene: -
V gene: TRBV6-5

CDR3 protein: CSVDGARETQYF
CDR3 DNA: TGCAGCGTTGATGGGGCGAGGGAGACCCAGTACTTC
J gene: TRBJ2-5
clone size: -
D gene: -
V gene: TRBV29-1

CDR3 protein: CASSQDWFKGDQNLF
CDR3 DNA: TGCGCCAGCAGCCAAGATTGGTTTAAGGGGGACCAAAACCTCTTC
J gene: TRBJ2-1
clone size: -
D gene: -
V gene: TRBV4-1

CDR3 protein: CASSSGLAVSYEQYF
CDR3 DNA: TGTGCCAGCAGCTCCGGACTAGCGGTATCCTACGAGCAGTACTTC
J gene: TRBJ2-7
clone size: -
D gene: TRBD2
V gene: TRBV5-5

CDR3 protein: CASQRDNEQFF
CDR3 DNA: TGTGCCAGTCAGCGGGACAATGAGCAGTTCTTC
J gene: TRBJ2-1
clone size: -
D gene: -
V gene: TRBV19

CDR3 protein: CASSPRGQLGYTF
CDR3 DNA: TGTGCCAGCAGCCCCCGGGGACAGCTGGGCTACACCTTC
J gene: TRBJ1-2
clone size: -
D gene: TRBD1
V gene: TRBV7-2

CDR3 protein: CASSYPGRGFPYEQYF
CDR3 DNA: TGTGCCAGCAGTTACCCCGGTAGGGGGTTCCCCTACGAGCAGTACTTC
J gene: TRBJ2-7
clone size: -
D gene: -
V gene: TRBV28

CDR3 protein: CASSSNYEQYF
CDR3 DNA: TGCGCCAGCAGCTCTAACTACGAGCAGTACTTC
J gene: TRBJ2-7
clone size: once
D gene: -
V gene: TRBV5-1

CDR3 protein: CASSHLTGALGPYEQYF
CDR3 DNA: TGCGCCAGCAGCCACCTTACGGGGGCCCTCGGGCCTTACGAGCAGTACTTC
J gene: TRBJ2-7
clone size: -
D gene: -
V gene: TRBV4-1

CDR3 protein: CASRLAVVSQETQYF
CDR3 DNA: TGTGCAAGTCGCTTAGCAGTCGTTTCCCAAGAGACCCAGTACTTC
J gene: TRBJ2-5
clone size: -
D gene: -
V gene: TRBV12-2

CDR3 protein: CASSQGSGRSYGYTF
CDR3 DNA: TGTGCCAGCAGCCAGGGATCGGGACGGAGCTATGGCTACACCTTC
J gene: TRBJ1-2
clone size: -
D gene: -
V gene: TRBV28

CDR3 protein: CATSPNRVGGEAFF
CDR3 DNA: TGTGCCACCAGCCCTAACAGGGTTGGGGGTGAAGCTTTCTTT
J gene: TRBJ1-1
clone size: -
D gene: -
V gene: TRBV15

CDR3 protein: CASSQDWGLRYSNYGYTF
CDR3 DNA: TGCGCCAGCAGCCAAGATTGGGGACTTCGATATTCTAACTATGGCTACACCTTC
J gene: TRBJ1-2
clone size: -
D gene: -
V gene: TRBV4-1

CDR3 protein: CASKGTSGSQETQYF
CDR3 DNA: TGTGCCAGCAAGGGGACTAGCGGGTCCCAAGAGACCCAGTACTTC
J gene: TRBJ2-5
clone size: -
D gene: TRBD2
V gene: TRBV2

CDR3 protein: CASSEIGADTQYF
CDR3 DNA: TGTGCCAGCAGTGAGATAGGGGCAGATACGCAGTATTTT
J gene: TRBJ2-3
clone size: -
D gene: -
V gene: TRBV6-1

CDR3 protein: CASSYEGWGVDEQYF
CDR3 DNA: TGTGCCAGCAGTTACGAAGGTTGGGGGGTCGACGAGCAGTACTTC
J gene: TRBJ2-7
clone size: once
D gene: -
V gene: TRBV6-5